Below are 28 T cell receptor beta chains sequenced from a single sample in a study of T cell repertoires in cytomegalovirus infection (dated by TCRdb to between 2018 and 2021). Reads for this sample came from an Illumina HiSeq 1500. TCRdb reprocessed the public reads (quality trimming at Q25 with fastp, clone calling with MiXCR) and kept in-frame beta chains. A single entry per CDR3 protein holds the most common genes and DNA from its merged rows. The sample data list 200,000 or so distinct CDR3 sequences, and roughly a fifth of these were observed just once. The ten largest account for roughly 2.9% of the sample. The sample comprised PBMCs. The receptors originated from a human donor in good health (CMV status not recorded). Some clones in this sample may be carry-over from other donors' samples.

A few counts support this clonotype. The rearrangement links TRBV29-1 to TRBJ2-5, with D possibly being TRBD1 (5 bases). The CDR3 loop spans 13 amino acids. Germline CDR1 reads SQVTM; CDR2 reads ANQGSEA. The germline V and J ends were trimmed by 4 bases and 3 bases, with 12 bases remaining between them. The CDR3 reads CSVGWGSKETQYF. The CDR3 DNA sequence: TGCAGCGTTGGGTGGGGCAGTAAAGAGACCCAGTACTTC.

This clonotype was detected only a few times. This rearrangement joins TRBV6-5 to TRBJ2-5; 10 nucleotides align to TRBD2. The J segment lost 1 base and the V segment lost 2 bases, leaving 7 bases of the junction unmatched. Germline CDR1 and CDR2: MNHEY and SVGAGI. This CDR3 has 17 amino acids. CDR3 nucleotide sequence: TGTGCCAGCAGTTACGGGCCTAGCGGGGGCCCCCAAGAGACCCAGTACTTC. Translating gives CASSYGPSGGPQETQYF.

This clonotype appeared a single time. Just one base apart from a much larger clone, this may be a read error. The chain recombines TRBV7-2 with TRBJ2-5; D is possibly TRBD1 (6 bases). Germline V gives CDR1 SGHTA, CDR2 FQGNSA. Deletions cut 1 base from V and 5 bases from J, with 11 bases between. The CDR3 sequence is 14 residues long. The CDR3 loop reads CASSLGTVGETQYF. CDR3 DNA sequence: TGTGCCAGCAGCTTAGGGACAGTAGGGGAGACCCAGTACTTC.

This clonotype was detected only a few times. The rearrangement joins TRBV28 to TRBJ1-5; unclear D gene. V was pared by 6 bases and J by 8 bases, with 11 bases between. This CDR3 is 12 amino acids long. Germline V gives CDR1 MDHEN, CDR2 SYDVKM. The CDR3 bases are TGTGCCAGCAGCCGAGTAACGGAGCCCCAGCATTTT. Encoded protein: CASSRVTEPQHF.

This clonotype was observed a handful of times. The chain employs TRBV5-1 and TRBJ1-2, with 7 bases identical to TRBD1. The junction had 6 bases not matched to a gene; V was cut back by 4 bases and J by 0 bases. CDR3 length: 15 residues. Germline values: CDR1 SGHRS, CDR2 YFSETQ. The CDR3, as DNA: TGCGCCAGCAGCCTGGGACAGACCACTAACTATGGCTACACCTTC. Translating gives CASSLGQTTNYGYTF.

There are many counts of this clonotype. This chain joins TRBV25-1 and TRBJ2-7; the match to TRBD1 covers 10 bases. V lost 6 bases and J lost 1; bases outside the gene matches: 6. Germline assignment: CDR1 MGHDK and CDR2 SYGVNS. This CDR3 spans 15 amino acids. CDR3 in DNA: TGTGCCAGCAGCGGGACAGGGGAGGGTTCCTACGAGCAGTACTTC. Translation gives CASSGTGEGSYEQYF.

This clonotype was found a few times. The CDR3 here is CASSLRQNPTGELFF. The CDR3 coding sequence is TGTGCCAGCAGCTTAAGACAGAATCCCACCGGGGAGCTGTTTTTT. This chain connects TRBV7-2 to TRBJ2-2, with D possibly TRBD1 on 5 matching bases. This CDR3 region has 15 residues. CDR1 and CDR2 (germline): SGHTA, FQGNSA. Trimming took off 2 bases at V and 4 bases at J, with 11 bases between the two ends.

This clonotype was seen a few times. The chain uses TRBV19 and TRBJ2-7; D might be TRBD2 (6 bases). This CDR3 spans 15 amino acids. With 2 bases removed from V and 4 bases from J, the gap between germline ends came to 15 bases. Germline CDR1 is LNHDA and CDR2 is SQIVND (reference sequence). CDR3 residues: CASSIMEGPNYEQYF. Here the CDR3 DNA reads TGTGCCAGTAGTATAATGGAGGGGCCGAATTACGAGCAGTACTTC. Based on the CDR3 plus reference TRBV19 and TRBJ2-7, the full variable domain is DGGITQSPKYLFRKEGQNVTLSCEQNLNHDAMYWYRQDPGQGLRLIYYSQIVNDFQKGDIAEGYSVSREKKESFPLTVTSAQKNPTAFYLCASSIMEGPNYEQYFGPGTRLTVT.

This clonotype was picked up many times. V is TRBV7-2 and J is TRBJ1-2; the D gene is possibly TRBD1 (6 bases). The CDR3 is made up of 15 amino acids. Trimming shortened V by 3 bases and J by 4 bases, and 15 bases separated the two germline ends. Germline loops: CDR1 SGHTA, CDR2 FQGNSA. CDR3 residues: CASSLGTTTTYGYTF. CDR3 bases: TGTGCCAGCAGCTTGGGGACAACCACTACCTATGGCTACACCTTC.

This clonotype was detected ten times or more. The chain is built from TRBV19 and TRBJ1-1; tentative D call: TRBD1 (6 bases). CDR1 and CDR2 (germline): LNHDA, SQIVND (reference sequence). The CDR3 sequence is 11 residues long. Trimming pared 4 bases from V and 7 bases from J, leaving 7 bases between. Here the CDR3 DNA reads TGTGCCAGTAGTAGCAGGGGTGAAGCTTTCTTT. It encodes CASSSRGEAFF.

This clonotype was seen ten or more times. This rearrangement joins TRBV7-2 to TRBJ2-1; no definite D call. Per germline, CDR1 SGHTA and CDR2 FQGNSA. Trimming stripped 2 bases from V and 4 bases from J, with 9 bases between. CDR3 length equals 14 residues. The CDR3 sequence is CASSLSDRYNEQFF. In DNA, the CDR3 is TGTGCCAGCAGCTTAAGTGATAGATACAATGAGCAGTTCTTC.

There are a few counts of this clonotype. The chain employs TRBV6-2 or TRBV6-3 and TRBJ2-1; D remains unclear. Germline CDR1 MNHEY, CDR2 SVGEGT. Trimming stripped 6 bases from V and 0 bases from J, with 9 bases between. This CDR3 has 14 residues. The CDR3 region is CASRFKSSYNEQFF. The CDR3 nucleotides read TGTGCCAGCAGGTTTAAAAGCTCCTACAATGAGCAGTTCTTC.

There are many counts of this clonotype. This chain joins TRBV28 and TRBJ1-1, with a weak D call TRBD1 (5 bases). This CDR3 is 13 amino acids long. The germline gives CDR1 MDHEN, CDR2 SYDVKM. The V and J ends lost 10 bases and 0 bases respectively, with 12 bases between them. For the CDR3, the DNA is TGTGCCACCAGGACAATTATGAACACTGAAGCTTTCTTT. As protein: CATRTIMNTEAFF.

This clonotype occurred a few times. The gene calls are TRBV6-2 or TRBV6-3 and TRBJ2-7; perhaps TRBD1 as D (5 bases). The CDR3 runs 13 residues. Germline values: CDR1 MNHEY, CDR2 SVGEGT. V lost 7 bases, J lost 1 base, and 11 bases lay in between. The CDR3 sequence is CASNKQDSYEQYF. The CDR3 DNA reads as TGTGCCAGCAATAAACAGGATTCCTACGAGCAGTACTTC.

This clonotype was found many times. The V and J genes are TRBV7-9 and TRBJ1-5; 8 nucleotides line up with TRBD1. The ends lost 5 bases at V and 8 bases at J; junction bases unmatched: 8. Germline V gene sequence: CDR1 SEHNR, CDR2 FQNEAQ (reference sequence). The CDR3 contains 14 residues. Here the CDR3 reads CASSGQGGSEPQHF. For the CDR3, the DNA is TGTGCCAGCAGCGGACAGGGAGGATCGGAGCCCCAGCATTTT.

This clonotype was counted ten times or more. The chain couples TRBV7-9 to TRBJ2-5; D ambiguous. Trimming stripped 1 base from V and 4 bases from J, with 19 bases between. The germline V gene encodes CDR1 SEHNR and CDR2 FQNEAQ (reference sequence). This CDR3 has 17 amino acids. CDR3 in DNA: TGTGCCAGCAGCTTAGTCAAGATAGGGTCCGTATTAGAGACCCAGTACTTC. Its protein product is CASSLVKIGSVLETQYF.

The chain employs TRBV6-2 or TRBV6-3 and TRBJ2-1, with 11 positions matching TRBD2. The CDR3 has 20 amino acids. The germline gives CDR1 MNHEY, CDR2 SVGEGT. V lost 2 bases, J lost 0 bases, and 12 bases stayed unmatched. For the CDR3, the DNA is TGTGCCAGCAGTTACCCCGTCGGACTAGCGGGCCAGAGCTCCTACAATGAGCAGTTCTTC. It codes for CASSYPVGLAGQSSYNEQFF.

The gene calls are TRBV11-2 and TRBJ1-1, with a possible D match to TRBD1 (5 bases). Germline loops: CDR1 SGHAT, CDR2 FQNNGV. The CDR3 extends over 14 amino acids. V gave up 1 base and J gave up 3 bases, with 9 bases separating them. CDR3 sequence reads: CASSLVTGHTEAFF. The CDR3, as DNA: TGTGCCAGCAGCTTAGTTACGGGGCACACTGAAGCTTTCTTT. The whole variable domain, filled in from reference TRBV11-2 and TRBJ1-1, reads EAGVAQSPRYKIIEKRQSVAFWCNPISGHATLYWYQQILGQGPKLLIQFQNNGVVDDSQLPKDRFSAERLKGVDSTLKIQPAKLEDSAVYLCASSLVTGHTEAFFGQGTRLTVV.

V usage is TRBV6-5 and J usage is TRBJ2-5; 7 positions agree with TRBD1. Germline V gene sequence: CDR1 MNHEY, CDR2 SVGAGI. After removal of 7 bases from V and 2 bases from J, the junction contained 10 bases not matched to a gene. There are 15 residues in the CDR3. The CDR3 nucleotides read TGTGCCAGCACCGAGAGGGGGCCCCTGCAAGAGACCCAGTACTTC. As protein: CASTERGPLQETQYF.

The gene calls are TRBV28 and TRBJ2-1; a weak D match, TRBD2 (7 bases). This CDR3 region has 15 residues. The V gene's germline CDR1 is MDHEN and CDR2 SYDVKM. Trimming pared 7 bases from V and 7 bases from J, leaving 20 bases between. Here the CDR3 reads CASTEGGARHNEQFF. The DNA for the CDR3 is TGTGCCAGCACCGAAGGGGGGGCGCGACATAATGAGCAGTTCTTC. Full variable domain (missing parts from reference TRBV28 and TRBJ2-1): DVKVTQSSRYLVKRTGEKVFLECVQDMDHENMFWYRQDPGLGLRLIYFSYDVKMKEKGDIPEGYSVSREKKERFSLILESASTNQTSMYLCASTEGGARHNEQFFGPGTRLTVL.

This clonotype was counted ten times or more. This rearrangement joins TRBV28 to TRBJ2-2; 10 bases agree with TRBD1. J was trimmed by 0 bases and V by 11 bases; bases with no gene match: 0. The V gene's germline CDR1 is MDHEN and CDR2 SYDVKM. CDR3 length: 13 residues. This CDR3 is CAGQGANTGELFF. The CDR3 coding sequence is TGTGCCGGACAGGGGGCGAACACCGGGGAGCTGTTTTTT.

With respect to this clonotype: This sequence may be a read error, since a much larger clone differs from it by one base. The CDR3 nucleotides are TGTGCTAGCAGCCCCGGCGGGGTAGTCTCCTACGAGCAGTACTTC. It yields the protein CASSPGGVVSYEQYF. This rearrangement joins TRBV7-6 to TRBJ2-7; a weak D match, TRBD2 (6 bases). From germline, CDR1 is SGHVS and CDR2 FNYEAQ. CDR3 length equals 15 residues. Looking up the rest from reference TRBV7-6 and TRBJ2-7 gives the full variable domain: GAGVSQSPRYKVTKRGQDVALRCDPISGHVSLYWYRQALGQGPEFLTYFNYEAQQDKSGLPNDRFSAERPEGSISTLTIQRTEQRDSAMYRCASSPGGVVSYEQYFGPGTRLTVT.

The genes are TRBV7-3 and TRBJ2-1, with a weak D call TRBD2 (6 bases). There are 14 residues in the CDR3. Germline CDR1 reads SGHTA; CDR2 reads FQGTGA. V lost 2 bases and J 6 bases, leaving 11 bases between the germline ends. The CDR3 DNA sequence: TGTGCCAGCAGCTTACTCGGGGGAGGCAATGAGCAGTTCTTC. It translates to CASSLLGGGNEQFF.

This clonotype has ten or more counts. This chain uses TRBV7-2 with TRBJ2-3; the match to TRBD2 covers 9 bases. J lost 0 bases, V lost 3 bases, and 4 bases had no gene match. Germline V gene data show CDR1 as SGHTA and CDR2 as FQGNSA. The CDR3 totals 16 residues. This CDR3 reads CASSLTSGASTDTQYF. The CDR3 DNA reads as TGTGCCAGCAGCTTGACTAGCGGTGCAAGCACAGATACGCAGTATTTT.

The rearrangement joins TRBV6-6 to TRBJ1-1, with TRBD1 matching over 10 bases. The trim removed 2 bases at V and 0 bases at J, leaving 9 bases unmatched. The germline CDR1 and CDR2 sequences are MNHNY and SVGAGI (reference sequence). The CDR3 is made up of 18 amino acids. CDR3 in DNA: TGTGCCAGCAGTTACCCCAGGACAGGGGGTAAAATGAACACTGAAGCTTTCTTT. Its protein product is CASSYPRTGGKMNTEAFF.

The chain combines TRBV19 with TRBJ2-7; tentatively, D is TRBD2 (6 bases). The CDR3 totals 14 residues. The germline gives CDR1 LNHDA, CDR2 SQIVND (reference sequence). V gave up 5 bases and J gave up 4 bases, with 15 bases separating them. DNA for the CDR3: TGTGCCAGTAGTCCAGGGACTGCCGGTTACGAGCAGTACTTC. Protein: CASSPGTAGYEQYF.

CDR3 in DNA: TGCAGTGCTAGAGTAGGCTTCACAGATACGCAGTATTTT. It yields the protein CSARVGFTDTQYF. J is TRBJ2-3 and V is TRBV20-1; D not resolved. Between the trimmed V and J ends, which lost 1 base and 2 bases, there was a span of 7 bases. Germline loops: CDR1 DFQATT, CDR2 SNEGSKA (reference sequence). The CDR3 covers 13 residues.

The sample holds many counts of this clonotype. The chain joins TRBV7-2 to TRBJ1-1; D not resolved. The CDR3 length is 15 residues. Germline V gives CDR1 SGHTA, CDR2 FQGNSA. Trimming removed 4 bases at V and 2 bases at J, with 14 bases between. As DNA, the CDR3 is TGTGCCAGCAGCTCAACGCCCGGGGAAAACACTGAAGCTTTCTTT. Its protein product is CASSSTPGENTEAFF.